This T cell receptor (beta chain) was captured by sequencing in a study of Graves' ophthalmopathy and Graves' hyperthyroidism. CDR3 size: 12 residues. V lost 5 bases to trimming and J lost 1 base, with 5 bases between them. The germline CDR1 and CDR2 sequences are WSHSY and SAAADI. Study findings and constraints: Detected in blood as well were most expanded thyroid clonotypes with frequency above 0.001. Classification of ophthalmopathy versus stable hyperthyroidism by a 13-signature model yielded about 90% sensitivity and about 81% specificity.

The authors amplified TCR beta CDR3 regions from RNA transcripts. The library came from an HTBI-primed first-round RT-PCR and a second-round multiplex PCR. TCRdb called the multiplex PCR reads again in MiXCR, with one record for every CDR3 protein. This repertoire shows over a million distinct CDR3 sequences, about 35% found once; its top ten account for around 10%. This clonotype was seen ten or more times. The target antigen is unknown. Other autoimmune diseases, uncontrolled infections, pregnancy or lactation led to the exclusion of patients. The diagnostic workup employed clinical symptoms, serum thyroxine, TRAb, thyroid ultrasound and orbital computed tomography.

This receptor was obtained from an adult man with Graves' hyperthyroidism. The sequenced sample consisted of peripheral blood or thyroid tissue (not recorded which). The rearrangement joins TRBV10-2 to TRBJ1-1; D is ambiguous. The CDR3 protein is CASSSPNTEAFF. The CDR3 region has the DNA TGCGCCAGCAGTTCTCCGAACACTGAAGCTTTCTTT.